This record looks at one T cell receptor beta chain sequence and its context. Trimming took 1 base from V and 4 from J, leaving 11 bases between them. Per the germline V gene, CDR1 is SGHTA and CDR2 is FQGNSA. CDR3 size: 15 residues. Assay: immunoSEQ multiplex PCR; the TCRdb copy retains only in-frame clones and omits some. The table records about 240,000 clones, about 81% of them present only once. The sample comes from a study of blood T cell repertoires in COVID-19. The chain uses TRBV7-2 and TRBJ2-1; D may be TRBD2 (6 bases). The sequence was collected from a woman aged 55-70 years with active or convalescent COVID-19. Sequenced: peripheral blood. The CDR3 DNA follows: TGTGCCAGCAGCTTAGGTGGTAGCGGATACAATGAGCAGTTCTTC. Translated, it gives CASSLGGSGYNEQFF.